This TCR beta chain was sequenced for a study of blood T cells in healthy people across ages. Overall study: Using template switching, researchers captured about one barcoded beta molecule for each two T cells. Findings and limits, study-wide: Naive T cell percentage showed a strong correlation with TCR beta diversity.

They isolated at least 7 million PBMCs from each sample. A second 7 to 11 cycle PCR used barcoded and J-beta primers. TCRdb re-derived calls from the 5' RACE reads in MiXCR, one entry per CDR3 protein. The table lists approximately 790,000 distinct CDR3 sequences, 62% of them singletons. Germline V gives CDR1 DFQATT, CDR2 SNEGSKA (reference sequence). Trimming stripped 0 bases from V and 4 bases from J, with 13 bases between. The CDR3 extends over 15 amino acids. Comments on this clonotype: The target antigen is unknown.

This TCR was sampled from a man in his thirties or forties in good health. The chain employs TRBV20-1 and TRBJ2-1; D might be TRBD1 (5 bases). Material: blood. The CDR3 DNA reads TGCAGTGCTAGAGATAGGGGCCAGCCGTACAATGAGCAGTTCTTC. Its translation: CSARDRGQPYNEQFF.